The 6 T cell receptor beta chains presented below share a single source sample, sequenced in a study. Adaptor-ligated barcode primers were used to amplify TRBV12-4/TRBJ1-2 clonotypes. TCRdb reprocessed the multiplex PCR reads with MiXCR, giving one entry per CDR3 protein. The repertoire holds about 700 distinct CDR3 sequences, approximately 16% seen once, with roughly 20% in the top ten. The sample consisted of naive CD4+ T cells sorted from blood. Documented subset: naive CD4+ T cells, CD4+CD45RA+CD25-. All receptors come from a female donor with breast cancer.

This clonotype is deemed medium-sized. The gene calls are TRBV12-3 or TRBV12-4 and TRBJ1-2, with D perhaps matching TRBD1 (5 bases). Trimming cost V 5 bases and J 8 bases, with 15 bases left between them. The CDR3 is 13 amino acids. CDR3 residues: CASSTQGRRGYTF. The CDR3, as DNA: TGTGCCAGCAGTACTCAGGGAAGGAGAGGCTACACCTTC.

This clonotype qualifies as medium-sized (0.01 to 0.1%). The V and J genes are TRBV12-3 or TRBV12-4 and TRBJ1-2; TRBD1 might be the D (5 bases). V dropped 9 bases and J dropped 4 bases, with 15 bases sitting between them. This CDR3 contains 13 residues. The CDR3 here is CASARDGSYGYTF. The CDR3 nucleotides are TGTGCCAGTGCGAGGGACGGATCCTATGGCTACACCTTC.

By share, this clonotype ranks as medium-sized. This chain links TRBV12-3 or TRBV12-4 with TRBJ1-2; possible D gene TRBD1, 6 bases. The CDR3 length is 14 residues. With 6 bases removed from V and 3 bases from J, the gap between germline ends came to 14 bases. Here the CDR3 DNA reads TGTGCCAGCAGCTGCAGGGGATTTCACTATGGCTACACCTTC. As protein: CASSCRGFHYGYTF.

The table lists this clonotype with a few counts. The genes are TRBV12-3 or TRBV12-4 and TRBJ1-2, with D perhaps matching TRBD1 (5 bases). The V and J ends lost 6 bases and 8 bases respectively, with 10 bases between them. This CDR3 has 11 residues. The CDR3 loop is CASSRRQGYTF. Here the CDR3 DNA reads TGTGCCAGCAGCCGGCGACAGGGCTACACCTTC.

This rearrangement joins TRBV12-3 or TRBV12-4 to TRBJ1-2; D is possibly TRBD1 (6 bases). The CDR3 contains 15 residues. Trimming removed 6 bases at V and 4 bases at J, with 18 bases between. The CDR3 region has the DNA TGTGCCAGCAGGCAGGGGCTCACTGATTTCTATGGCTACACCTTC. Translation gives CASRQGLTDFYGYTF.

This clonotype ranks as medium-sized. V is TRBV12-3 or TRBV12-4 and J is TRBJ1-2; 9 nucleotides line up with TRBD1. Trimming removed 3 bases from V and 7 bases from J; junction bases left unmatched: 3. The CDR3 is made up of 13 amino acids. The DNA for the CDR3 is TGTGCCAGCAGTTTCCGGGACAGGGCTGGCTACACCTTC. It specifies CASSFRDRAGYTF.